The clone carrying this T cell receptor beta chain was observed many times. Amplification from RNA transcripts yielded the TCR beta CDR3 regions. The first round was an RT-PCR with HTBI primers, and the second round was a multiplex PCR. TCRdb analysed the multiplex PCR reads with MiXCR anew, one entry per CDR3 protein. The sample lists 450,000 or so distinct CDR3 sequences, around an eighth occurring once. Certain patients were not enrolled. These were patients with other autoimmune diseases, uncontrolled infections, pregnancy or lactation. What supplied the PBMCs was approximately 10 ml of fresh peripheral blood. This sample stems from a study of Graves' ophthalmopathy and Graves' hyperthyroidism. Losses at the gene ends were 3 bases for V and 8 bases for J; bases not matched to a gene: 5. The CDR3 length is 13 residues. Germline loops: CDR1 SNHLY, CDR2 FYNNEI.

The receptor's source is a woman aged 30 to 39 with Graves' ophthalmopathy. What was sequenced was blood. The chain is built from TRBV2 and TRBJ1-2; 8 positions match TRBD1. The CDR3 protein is CASSDQGAQGYTF. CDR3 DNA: TGTGCCAGCAGTGACCAGGGGGCGCAGGGCTACACCTTC.